This passage covers 11 T cell receptor beta chains from one sample sequenced in a study of CD4 and CD8 cells across lung adenocarcinoma regions. TCRdb redid the calling of the PCR reads with MiXCR, one entry per CDR3 protein. The table shows about 12,000 distinct CDR3 sequences, with 45% to 50% occurring only once. Sequencing was carried out using CD8+ T cells from the margin of a lung tumor. These receptors originate from a male donor with lung adenocarcinoma. The CD4 and CD8 labels of this study may be unreliable.

This clonotype was observed at least ten times. The chain carries TRBV6-2 or TRBV6-3 and TRBJ2-1; 8 bases map to TRBD1. The J call may be incorrect, as the DNA end agrees better with TRBJ2-7. Germline V gene lookup returns CDR1 MNHEY and CDR2 SVGEGT. The CDR3 totals 14 residues. This CDR3 reads CASSYSTGEFEQYF. In DNA, the CDR3 is TGTGCCAGCAGTTACTCGACAGGGGAATTCGAGCAGTACTTC.

This clonotype has only a few counts. The gene calls are TRBV6-1 and TRBJ1-2; D not certain. V lost 0 bases and J 5 bases, leaving 10 bases between the germline ends. The CDR3 has 14 amino acids. Germline-derived CDR1 and CDR2 are MNHNS and SASEGT. CDR3 sequence: CASSEAQDLYGYTF. The CDR3 bases are TGTGCCAGCAGTGAAGCCCAGGACCTATATGGCTACACCTTC.

The V gene is TRBV3-1, the J gene TRBJ2-1; D is unclear. V lost 6 bases and J lost 5, with 5 bases in between. CDR1 and CDR2 from the germline V gene are LGHDT and YNNKEL (reference sequence). The length of the CDR3 is 11 residues. The CDR3 bases are TGTGCCAGCAGGGCTAACAATGAGCAGTTCTTC. Protein sequence: CASRANNEQFF.

Comment on this clonotype: Likely a read error: the CDR3 ends without its conserved phenylalanine or tryptophan. V gene TRBV6-5 combines with J gene TRBJ2-5, with D unclear. The end of the DNA fits TRBJ2-7 better, so the J call may be wrong. This CDR3 comprises 15 residues. Germline CDR1 and CDR2: MNHEY and SVGAGI. The CDR3 region is CASSYTASRQYEQYL. The CDR3 bases are TGTGCCAGCAGTTATACCGCTAGTCGTCAGTACGAGCAGTACTTA.

By sample share, this clonotype is medium-sized. The gene calls are TRBV6-5 and TRBJ2-1, with D possibly being TRBD1 (6 bases). The CDR3 spans 14 residues. Trimming pared 6 bases from V and 4 bases from J, leaving 13 bases between. Germline-derived CDR1 and CDR2 are MNHEY and SVGAGI. CDR3 nucleotide sequence: TGTGCCAGCAGCCCAACAACAGGGTACAATGAGCAGTTCTTC. Translating gives CASSPTTGYNEQFF.

This sequence joins TRBV6-1 and TRBJ1-2; 8 nucleotides align to TRBD1. The CDR3 contains 18 residues. From germline, CDR1 is MNHNS and CDR2 SASEGT. V shed 6 bases and J 0 bases; nucleotides not matched to a gene: 15. Written as DNA, the CDR3 is TGTGCCAGCAGACCTAGGAGCGGTGCAGGGGGCCCTAACTATGGCTACACCTTC. Its translation is CASRPRSGAGGPNYGYTF.

This clonotype turned up a few times. This sequence joins TRBV27 and TRBJ1-2, with D tentatively TRBD1 (5 bases). Trimming took 7 bases from V and 4 from J, leaving 31 bases between them. Germline V gene lookup returns CDR1 MNHEY and CDR2 SMNVEV (reference sequence). The CDR3 is 19 amino acids. In nucleotides, the CDR3 is TGTGCCAGCACCCGTTCCCCCGACCTAAGGACACCTAGTAGCTATGGCTACACCTTC. Its translation is CASTRSPDLRTPSSYGYTF.

The chain joins TRBV19 to TRBJ2-7, with 9 positions matching TRBD2. With V trimmed by 4 bases and J by 6 bases, 7 bases remained unmatched. Germline loops: CDR1 LNHDA, CDR2 SQIVND (reference sequence). The CDR3 loop spans 14 amino acids. The chain's CDR3 is CASSKGLAHSEQYF. The DNA for the CDR3 is TGTGCCAGTAGTAAGGGACTAGCCCATTCCGAGCAGTACTTC.

About this clonotype itself: One end of the junction varies from germline; a read error may be responsible. The chain carries TRBV6-1 and TRBJ2-3, with D possibly TRBD2 on 5 matching bases. CDR3 size: 14 residues. Germline V gene data show CDR1 as MNHNS and CDR2 as SASEGT. The CDR3: CASSELVRAETQYF. CDR3 DNA: TGTGCCAGCAGTGAATTAGTGAGGGCAGAGACCCAGTACTTT.

This chain uses TRBV27 with TRBJ2-4; no definite D call. Trimming left V 10 bases short and J 13 bases short, with 23 bases between. This CDR3 is 13 amino acids long. Germline V gives CDR1 MNHEY, CDR2 SMNVEV (reference sequence). CDR3: CATRLRGTNTQYF. The CDR3 nucleotides read TGTGCCACCAGGCTTAGAGGCACAAACACGCAGTACTTC.

This chain uses TRBV9 with TRBJ2-2; D unclear. Germline V gene data show CDR1 as SGDLS and CDR2 as YYNGEE. There are 15 residues in the CDR3. The V end lost 0 bases, the J end lost 5 bases, and 11 bases lay between the germline ends. CDR3 coding DNA: TGTGCCAGCAGCGTAGGGACCCAAGGGACCGGGGAGCTGTTTTTT. Protein product: CASSVGTQGTGELFF.